These 17 T cell receptor beta chains originate from one sample sequenced in a study of T cells in Graves' hyperthyroidism and ophthalmopathy. It was RNA transcripts that yielded the amplified TCR beta CDR3 regions. Researchers ran a first-round RT-PCR on the TCR CDR3 using the HTBI primer set. MiXCR was run by TCRdb on the multiplex PCR reads, yielding one entry per CDR3 protein. The sample shows approximately 600,000 distinct CDR3 sequences, less than 25% of them seen only once. Sample: blood. Source of these receptors: a man aged 25-40 years with Graves' ophthalmopathy.

This sequence joins TRBV12-3 or TRBV12-4 and TRBJ2-2, with 10 bases that match TRBD2. The junction had 5 bases not matched to a gene; V was cut back by 3 bases and J by 4 bases. The CDR3 covers 16 residues. Written as DNA, the CDR3 is TGTGCCAGCAGTTTCGGACTAGCGGATATCACCGGGGAGCTGTTTTTT. This codes for CASSFGLADITGELFF.

CDR3 sequence reads: CASSRPSGRARSTDTQYF. In DNA form, the CDR3 reads TGCGCCAGCAGCCGACCTAGCGGGAGGGCCAGGAGCACAGATACGCAGTATTTT. The rearrangement links TRBV5-1 to TRBJ2-3; 12 bases align to TRBD2. V was clipped by 4 bases and J by 0 bases; unmatched bases: 9. The CDR3 is made up of 18 amino acids. From germline, CDR1 is SGHRS and CDR2 YFSETQ.

This clonotype was recorded a few times. This sequence joins TRBV28 and TRBJ1-4; D is ambiguous. The CDR3 has 15 amino acids. Trimming shortened V by 1 base and J by 8 bases, and 14 bases separated the two germline ends. CDR1 and CDR2 from the germline V gene are MDHEN and SYDVKM. For the CDR3, the DNA is TGTGCCAGCAGTTTATCTGGGCCCCCTTTGGAAAAACTGTTTTTT. Translated: CASSLSGPPLEKLFF.

CDR3 amino acids: CSVDGLLGPRTDTQYF. CDR3 nucleotides: TGCAGCGTTGATGGGTTACTGGGTCCACGAACAGATACGCAGTATTTT. The rearrangement joins TRBV29-1 to TRBJ2-3; no reliable D call. This CDR3 region has 16 residues. V lost 3 bases and J lost 3, with 19 bases in between. CDR1 SQVTM and CDR2 ANQGSEA come from the germline V gene.

This clonotype was found a few times. CDR3 region: CASSLNGVNEQYF. The CDR3 DNA reads as TGTGCCAGCAGTTTAAACGGGGTAAACGAGCAGTACTTC. This chain connects TRBV28 to TRBJ2-7; a weak D match, TRBD2 (5 bases). The CDR3 sequence is 13 residues long. The V gene's germline CDR1 is MDHEN and CDR2 SYDVKM. Trimming cost V 2 bases and J 5 bases, with 10 bases left between them.

This clonotype was detected a few times. The chain has TRBV20-1 and TRBJ2-1, with 9 bases that match TRBD2. The CDR3 covers 14 residues. CDR1 is DFQATT, CDR2 SNEGSKA, per germline (reference sequence). CDR3 DNA sequence: TGCGCGCTGCGGGGAGCGGGAGGTGGTAATGAGCAGTTCTTC. Protein: CALRGAGGGNEQFF.

As concerns this clonotype: This sequence may be a read error, since a much larger clone differs from it by one base. This chain links TRBV30 with TRBJ2-1, with TRBD1 as a possible D gene (6 bases). This CDR3 contains 14 residues. CDR1 is GTSNPN, CDR2 SVGIG, per germline (reference sequence). This CDR3 reads CTWNAGDLYNEQFF. The CDR3 DNA follows: TGTACCTGGAATGCAGGGGACCTCTACAATGAGCAGTTCTTC.

The sample holds many counts of this clonotype. This chain uses TRBV5-6 with TRBJ2-7, with TRBD1 identical over 7 bases. V was pared by 0 bases and J by 0 bases, with 6 bases of the junction left unmatched. Looked up from germline, CDR1 is SGHDT and CDR2 is YYEEEE. CDR3 length: 16 residues. The CDR3: CASSLGQGSSSYEQYF. CDR3 sequence (DNA): TGTGCCAGCAGCTTGGGACAGGGTTCGAGCTCCTACGAGCAGTACTTC.

This clonotype was detected ten times or more. The chain carries TRBV11-2 and TRBJ2-3; D perhaps matches TRBD2 (5 bases). The CDR3 length is 15 residues. Per the germline V gene, CDR1 is SGHAT and CDR2 is FQNNGV. V shed 5 bases and J shed 0 bases, with 12 bases lying between them. The DNA for the CDR3 is TGTGCCAGCAGCCGAACTAGAGGTAGCACAGATACGCAGTATTTT. Translated: CASSRTRGSTDTQYF.

This clonotype came up many times. The chain has TRBV7-2 and TRBJ2-7; the D gene is possibly TRBD2 (5 bases). V shed 6 bases and J shed 7 bases, with 10 bases lying between them. Germline V gives CDR1 SGHTA, CDR2 FQGNSA. The length of the CDR3 is 11 residues. CDR3 bases: TGTGCCAGCAGTGCCCCGGGGGAGCAGTACTTC. Amino acids: CASSAPGEQYF.

This clonotype has a single count. This may stem from a read error, because a much larger clone lies one nucleotide away. This sequence joins TRBV12-3 or TRBV12-4 and TRBJ2-5; TRBD1 or TRBD2 may be the D gene (7 bases each). The CDR3 is 15 amino acids. V was cut by 8 bases and J by 4 bases, with 20 bases left in between. CDR3 sequence: CASCPSGRGGETQYF. The CDR3 DNA sequence: TGTGCCAGCTGTCCCTCGGGCAGGGGGGGAGAGACCCAGTACTTC.

This clonotype was observed a handful of times. V and J are TRBV3-1 and TRBJ2-1, with D possibly being TRBD2 (5 bases). Germline V CDR1 and CDR2: LGHDT, YNNKEL (reference sequence). This CDR3 spans 15 amino acids. V was shortened by 2 bases and J by 7 bases, with 15 bases between the two germline ends. CDR3 coding DNA: TGTGCCAGCAGCCAACTAGCAATGAGAGGGAATGAGCAGTTCTTC. Amino acids: CASSQLAMRGNEQFF.

The chain combines TRBV4-1 with TRBJ1-1, with D possibly TRBD1 on 5 matching bases. Trimming stripped 1 base from V and 1 base from J, with 10 bases between. The CDR3 is 15 residues long. Looked up from germline, CDR1 is MGHRA and CDR2 is YSYEKL. This CDR3 reads CASSQGQRGNTEAFF. The CDR3 bases are TGCGCCAGCAGCCAAGGACAGAGGGGGAACACTGAAGCTTTCTTT.

This rearrangement joins TRBV7-9 to TRBJ2-1; the D gene could be TRBD1 or TRBD2 (6 bases each). Trimming cost V 2 bases and J 5 bases, with 10 bases left between them. The germline V gene has CDR1 SEHNR and CDR2 FQNEAQ (reference sequence). The CDR3 is made up of 14 amino acids. DNA for the CDR3: TGTGCCAGCAGCTTACGGGGGCGGAACAATGAGCAGTTCTTC. It is translated as CASSLRGRNNEQFF.

This clonotype was picked up many times. At one end, the junction sequence differs from germline, possibly due to a read error. The chain combines TRBV30 with TRBJ2-6; a possible D gene is TRBD2 (5 bases). The length of the CDR3 is 14 residues. Germline CDR1 is GTSNPN and CDR2 is SVGIG (reference sequence). CDR3 nucleotide sequence: TGTGCCGGGAGCTCGGGCTCTGGGGCCAACGTCCTGACTTTC. Its protein is CAGSSGSGANVLTF.

This clonotype was counted at least ten times. V gene TRBV3-1 combines with J gene TRBJ2-7, with 7 positions matching TRBD2. Germline values: CDR1 LGHDT, CDR2 YNNKEL (reference sequence). V shed 0 bases and J 0 bases; nucleotides not matched to a gene: 5. The CDR3 is 16 amino acids. The CDR3 sequence: CASSQEPGLLSYEQYF. CDR3 coding DNA: TGTGCCAGCAGCCAAGAGCCGGGACTACTCTCCTACGAGCAGTACTTC.

This clonotype was detected many times. This chain uses TRBV29-1 with TRBJ2-3; 7 bases agree with TRBD2. V lost 1 base and J lost 4; bases outside the gene matches: 14. The CDR3 runs to 17 residues. Germline loops: CDR1 SQVTM, CDR2 ANQGSEA. The CDR3 DNA reads TGCAGCGTTGAAGGGGTCTTGGGGGAGGGCCGCCCAGATACGCAGTATTTT. Translated, it gives CSVEGVLGEGRPDTQYF.